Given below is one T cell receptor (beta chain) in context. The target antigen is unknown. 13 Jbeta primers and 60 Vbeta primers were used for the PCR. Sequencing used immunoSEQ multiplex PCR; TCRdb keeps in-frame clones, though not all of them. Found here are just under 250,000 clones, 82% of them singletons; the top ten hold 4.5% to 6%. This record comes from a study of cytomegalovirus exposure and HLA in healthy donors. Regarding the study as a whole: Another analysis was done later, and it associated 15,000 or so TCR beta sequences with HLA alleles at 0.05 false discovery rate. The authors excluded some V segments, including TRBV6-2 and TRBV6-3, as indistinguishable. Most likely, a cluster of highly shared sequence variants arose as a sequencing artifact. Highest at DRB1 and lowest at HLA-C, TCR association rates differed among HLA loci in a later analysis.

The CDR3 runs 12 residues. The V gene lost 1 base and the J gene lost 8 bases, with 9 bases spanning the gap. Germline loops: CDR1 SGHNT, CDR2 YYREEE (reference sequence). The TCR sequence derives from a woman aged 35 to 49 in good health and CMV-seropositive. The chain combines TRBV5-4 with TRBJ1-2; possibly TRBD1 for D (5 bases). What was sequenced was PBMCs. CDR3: CASSLIGGGYTF. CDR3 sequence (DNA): TGTGCCAGCAGCTTGATCGGGGGGGGCTACACCTTC.